The T cell receptor beta chain under discussion was sequenced for a study of spatial heterogeneity in lung cancer. This CDR3 is built from 14 residues. Per germline, CDR1 LGHDT and CDR2 YNNKEL (reference sequence). The V and J ends lost 5 bases and 8 bases respectively, with 17 bases between them. TCRdb reanalysed the 5' RACE reads using MiXCR and keeps one entry per CDR3 protein. The table includes about 100,000 distinct CDR3 sequences, nearly 4.5% detected once. Time point given: sample taken at primary tumor resection. This clonotype was counted many times. Its matching antigen is unknown. General study results and limits: Tumors with more nonsynonymous mutations had more expanded intratumoral alpha and beta TCRs. Counts for ubiquitous and regional expanded TCRs went along with ubiquitous and regional nonsynonymous mutations, respectively.

This receptor was taken from a male donor with early-stage non-small cell lung cancer. The V call is TRBV3-1, the J call TRBJ2-3; D ambiguous. Sequenced here: lung tumor tissue, sampled at surgery. CDR3 DNA sequence: TGTGCCAGCAGCAAACGGACGGGCCCCGGTACGCAGTATTTT. This gives the protein CASSKRTGPGTQYF.